This T cell receptor (beta chain) came from a study of cytomegalovirus exposure and HLA in healthy donors (dated by TCRdb to about 2017). About the investigation overall: An earlier analysis of several hundred of the donors reported about 260 Gb of sequence data and 95 million to 130 million unique TCR beta sequences obtained from about 170 million T cells. The T cell repertoires of under 750 subjects were profiled by immunosequencing and related to cytomegalovirus serostatus. The study was designed to test whether signatures of past pathogen exposure could be identified by cataloging public T cell receptors. Several DR-DQ haplotypes were treated as single units for association and clustering because of strong linkage in the cohort. A separate validation cohort of more than 100 different subjects was used in addition to the 666-subject first cohort. Donor age, sex, ethnicity and CMV serostatus were compiled alongside the repertoire data. The genetic ancestry cluster associated with self-reported Caucasian donors included 81% of the 398 genotyped donors. An early release that covered roughly 600 HLA-typed donors contained approximately 300 gigabases of sequencing data and 65 million to 100 million unique TCR sequences. A later analysis re-analyzed previously published TCR beta repertoires from approximately 670 donors and added high-resolution HLA genotyping to study TCR occurrence patterns. In the later analysis, no new phenotypic data were used to find candidate immune exposures; instead, reliance was placed on TCR beta sequences and their occurrence across donors. HLA typing covered class I and class II loci at four-digit resolution. An earlier analysis of several hundred of the donors applied high-throughput TCR beta sequencing to assess whether each TCR beta V gene segment acted as functional or pseudogenic. On average, 235,054 unique TCR beta nucleotide sequences were sequenced per donor among 350 to 400 genotyped donors of the cohort, with roughly 19% of those sequences being non-productive. To predict cytomegalovirus infection status, the study brought together high-throughput TCR immunosequencing, statistical association of individual TCRs with disease status, and machine learning. Typing coverage varied by locus: about 620-630 donors for A, B, C, DRB1 and DQB1; 500 to 550 for DQA1; over 600 for DPA1; approximately 490 for DPB1. Every repertoire in the discovery cohort had been generated on one and the same sequencing platform. Genome-wide SNP genotypes for about 65% of the roughly 670 donors were used in a later genetic analysis, which treated that subset as a discovery cohort.

The protocol used for the library was the immunoSEQ multiplex PCR assay. For the multiplex PCR, a mixture combining 60 forward primers for TCR Vbeta segments and 13 reverse primers for TCR Jbeta segments was used. The CDR3 region of rearranged TCR beta genes was amplified from genomic DNA by a multiplex PCR assay. Amplified TCR beta libraries were sequenced as 87-base-pair reads on the Illumina HiSeq System. For the original study's pipeline: A later analysis tallied some 79 million unique TCR beta chains across the 610 or so repertoires, and approximately 11 million of those chains were shared by two or more donors. To remove PCR and sequencing errors, raw reads were error-corrected and collapsed into unique sequences using a nearest-neighbor algorithm that merged closely related sequences. CDR3 sequences were aligned to IMGT reference sequences to assign V, D and J gene segments. Each retained sequence needed at least a six-nucleotide match to both a V gene segment and a J gene segment. A rearrangement counted as productive if the CDR3 had no stop codons and remained in frame with V and J, and every other rearrangement counted as non-productive. CDR3 was defined according to IMGT convention as the region running from the second conserved V-encoded cysteine to the conserved J-encoded phenylalanine. Sequences without an unambiguous match to a single V gene segment were excluded from the earlier analysis of 450 to 750 of the donors. An earlier analysis of 587 of the donors classified V segments as functional when productive rearrangements were above 56.7% and as segregating when the standard deviation between donors was above 5%. A statistical classification framework was developed to diagnose cytomegalovirus status using the catalog of TCR beta chain sequences. A later analysis assigned V and J genes by comparing TCR nucleotide sequences with IMGT/GENE-DB human TR gene sequences. Using the TCRdist pipeline, a later analysis assigned CDR3 sequences along with most-parsimonious VDJ recombination scenarios. A later analysis defined each TCR beta chain by its CDR3 amino acid sequence plus V-gene family, and excluded reads lacking a unique V-gene family. In a later analysis, nearly 600 highly shared, low-generation-probability nucleotide sequences were removed to address suspected cross-contamination and a sequencing artifact. For each public chain, a later analysis derived a clonal expansion index from normalized ranks of inferred template counts within each repertoire. Generation probabilities in a later analysis came from a VDJ recombination model fitted to out-of-frame rearrangements, and those results were checked against IGoR. A later analysis scored TCR-TCR, TCR-HLA and TCR-CMV co-occurrence with hypergeometric tests, applying a repertoire-size bias correction to TCR pairs. In a later analysis, false discovery rates were estimated by permuting HLA or CMV assignments 20 times. In a later analysis, co-occurring TCRs were grouped using DBSCAN, with TCRdist sequence similarity added in when clustering inside HLA-allele-positive subsets. Co-occurrence clustering excluded repertoires with fewer than 30,000 or more than 120,000 public chains, plus five with anomalous nucleotide sharing. In its TCRdb copy, this immuneACCESS table keeps in-frame sequences only and misses some clones. Where compared with another copy, unresolved V genes explain less than half of these, and the others have no known cause. That table gives V, J and clone size, and the DNA gave D and trimming. This sample holds 150,000 to 200,000 clones; around three quarters were observed only once. The ten largest clonotypes hold around 1% of the sample.

About this clone: Its recognized antigen is unknown. No base qualities exist here, and no much larger clone lies one base off it.

The germline V gene (reference sequence) specifies SGHNT as CDR1 and YYREEE as CDR2. Between the V and J ends, shortened by 0 bases and 8 bases respectively, the junction contains 11 bases. The CDR3, cysteine through phenylalanine, is 13 amino acids long. The read is trimmed to its CDR3 DNA, 39 bases read in frame from base 1. The cohort consisted of fewer than 700 healthy bone marrow donors. At the time of sampling, every cohort member was nominally healthy, though immune exposures that went unrecorded were likely present. The donor was CMV seronegative and was included in the group of several hundred seronegative cohort members. Every donor gave a peripheral blood sample, and the peripheral blood mononuclear cells from that sample were used for TCR beta sequencing. Genomic DNA extraction from the blood cell samples was performed with the Qiagen DNeasy Blood Extraction Kit. Beyond this particular receptor, the publication reports: The sequencing pipeline was judged likely to have produced a cluster of highly shared sequence variants as a technical artifact. In vitro tests confirmed that a few of the cytomegalovirus-associated TCR beta chains recognize cytomegalovirus antigens. A later analysis associated 16,951 TCR beta sequences with specific HLA alleles at a false discovery rate of 0.05. An earlier analysis of 587 of the donors showed that most TCR beta V segments appeared in productive rearrangements either about 87% or about 30% of the time, which broadly matched IMGT annotations. Linkage disequilibrium might explain the correlated functional status among segregating V segments, but an unknown experimental factor could not be ruled out. In a later analysis, TCR association rates were found to vary across HLA loci, with the most associated TCRs seen for DRB1 alleles and the fewest for HLA-C alleles. Because counts were too low, about 18 rarely observed V segments, including chromosome 9 orphons, were left out of the earlier analysis of 500 to 650 of the donors. Only TCR beta chains were sequenced in this cohort, and the absence of alpha or paired-chain data limited detectable features. Sequencing depth was assumed to be roughly uniform across donors in the presence/absence analyses, though that assumption may not hold. Because the 87-base-pair reads could not distinguish some IMGT-functional V segments, including TRBV6-2 and TRBV6-3, those segments were excluded. A further reported finding was that TCR beta sequences accurately predicted the HLA-A and HLA-B alleles for most subjects in the first cohort. In a later analysis, most CMV-associated TCR beta chains were found to appear HLA-restricted, with HLA associations seemingly driven largely by CMV exposure. According to a later genetic analysis, donors in an Asian-associated ancestry cluster had fewer N-insertions in productive TCRs than the approximately 700-donor mean. When HLA alleles, especially DR and DQ, strongly co-occurred, TCR associations were difficult to assign to individual alleles. The study listed approximately 150 TCR beta chains as associated with cytomegalovirus. Most TCR sequences were seen in very few donors, while some public TCRs were found in many individuals. A later analysis found that HLA-associated TCR beta chains were more clonally expanded and had lower generation probabilities than equally common non-associated chains. In a later analysis, several top co-occurrence clusters were reported to appear linked to parvovirus B19, influenza, CMV and Epstein-Barr virus. The authors suggested that the approach could potentially be generalized to other disease states and immunological phenotypes. The classifier was reported to diagnose cytomegalovirus status with high specificity and sensitivity in both the original and validation cohorts. HLA typing was unavailable for some donors at each locus, so association tests used only the typed subset. In a later genetic analysis, a missense DCLRE1C variant was associated with V-gene and J-gene trimming of TCR beta chains, and the association was replicated in an independent cohort. For the cohort, immune exposure information was limited to CMV serostatus.

The chain was built from TRBV5-4 and TRBJ1-2, and possibly TRBD1, on 6 matching bases. Sequencing used PBMCs. The TCR sequence derives from a woman aged 40 to 49 in good health and CMV-seronegative. CDR3 reads: CASSLGQEGGYTF. The DNA sequence reads TGTGCCAGCAGCTTGGGACAGGAAGGAGGCTACACCTTC.